Listed below are T cell receptor beta chains from one sample, sequenced in a study of regulatory T cells in long-lasting Graves disease. TCRdb called the multiplex PCR reads again in MiXCR, with one record for every CDR3 protein. This sample has about 400,000 distinct CDR3 sequences, with approximately 16% found just once. These data also formed part of another study, on T cells in Graves' hyperthyroidism and ophthalmopathy.

The sample in question was peripheral blood mononuclear cells (PBMCs), obtained at new diagnosis, from a patient treated with antithyroid drugs. Every receptor here comes from a woman aged 40 to 50 with Graves disease. Both conserved end residues are part of each CDR3. The D gene is left open where the match is weak.

d_gene: TRBD1
v_gene: TRBV2
CDR3aa: CASSLDRVNQPQHF

d_gene: TRBD1
v_gene: TRBV28
CDR3aa: CASRGTGTPYEQYF

d_gene: .
v_gene: TRBV6-2/TRBV6-3
CDR3aa: CASTSPGGRGVQYF

d_gene: .
v_gene: TRBV2
CDR3aa: CASSDQAIYEKLFF

d_gene: TRBD2
v_gene: TRBV7-9
CDR3aa: CASSPPGLAGGHGELFF

d_gene: .
v_gene: TRBV12-3/TRBV12-4
CDR3aa: CASSFGALAKNIQYF

d_gene: .
v_gene: TRBV19
CDR3aa: CASSAGQQSVYEQYF

d_gene: TRBD2
v_gene: TRBV6-2/TRBV6-3
CDR3aa: CASTGGRAGNGELFF

d_gene: TRBD1
v_gene: TRBV7-2
CDR3aa: CASSLGDRVYGYTF

d_gene: .
v_gene: TRBV5-8
CDR3aa: CASSLGQTFYNEQFF

d_gene: .
v_gene: TRBV4-2
CDR3aa: CASSQDGQGLYNEQFF

d_gene: TRBD1
v_gene: TRBV28
CDR3aa: CASINTGGHPYF

d_gene: .
v_gene: TRBV12-3/TRBV12-4
CDR3aa: CASSFTLRKKTQYF

d_gene: TRBD2
v_gene: TRBV12-3/TRBV12-4
CDR3aa: CASLAGGLYNEQFF

d_gene: .
v_gene: TRBV5-1
CDR3aa: CASRIEGSRGQYF

d_gene: TRBD2
v_gene: TRBV28
CDR3aa: CASIALGLAGGRETQYF

d_gene: TRBD1
v_gene: TRBV20-1
CDR3aa: CSARGARGDTEAFF

d_gene: TRBD2
v_gene: TRBV28
CDR3aa: CASGPPGGSIEQFF

d_gene: TRBD2
v_gene: TRBV16
CDR3aa: CASSPAHGLAGTTDTQYF

d_gene: .
v_gene: TRBV18
CDR3aa: CASSPRRSNEQFF

d_gene: TRBD1
v_gene: TRBV9
CDR3aa: CASSPGGTSLTDTQYF

d_gene: .
v_gene: TRBV11-3
CDR3aa: CASSSDRDYEQYF

d_gene: .
v_gene: TRBV12-3/TRBV12-4
CDR3aa: CASTEPGVFGNTIYF

d_gene: TRBD1
v_gene: TRBV6-1
CDR3aa: CASSKGQPYEQYF

d_gene: .
v_gene: TRBV6-1
CDR3aa: CASRPDRNYGYTF